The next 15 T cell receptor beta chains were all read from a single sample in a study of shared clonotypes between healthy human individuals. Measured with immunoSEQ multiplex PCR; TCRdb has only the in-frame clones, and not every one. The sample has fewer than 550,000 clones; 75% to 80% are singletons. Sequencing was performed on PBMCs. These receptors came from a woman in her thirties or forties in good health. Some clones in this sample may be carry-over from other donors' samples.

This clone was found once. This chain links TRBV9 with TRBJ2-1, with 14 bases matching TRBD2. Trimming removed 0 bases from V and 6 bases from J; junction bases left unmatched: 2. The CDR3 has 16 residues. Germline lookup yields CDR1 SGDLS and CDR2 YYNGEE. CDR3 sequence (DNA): TGTGCCAGCAGCGTAGCGGGACTAGCGGGAGTCAATGAGCAGTTCTTC. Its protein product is CASSVAGLAGVNEQFF.

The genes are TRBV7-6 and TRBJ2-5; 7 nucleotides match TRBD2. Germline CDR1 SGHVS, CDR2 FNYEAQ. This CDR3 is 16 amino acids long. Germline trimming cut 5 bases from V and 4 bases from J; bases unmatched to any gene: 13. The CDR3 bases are TGTGCCAGCAGCCGGGGGACTGGGGGGAGGGGAGAGACCCAGTACTTC. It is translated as CASSRGTGGRGETQYF.

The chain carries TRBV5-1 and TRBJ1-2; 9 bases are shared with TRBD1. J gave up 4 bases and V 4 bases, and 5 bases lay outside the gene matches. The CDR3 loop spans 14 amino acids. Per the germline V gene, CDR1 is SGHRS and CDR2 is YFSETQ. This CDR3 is CASSRTGGGYGYTF. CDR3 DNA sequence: TGCGCCAGCAGCCGTACAGGGGGCGGCTATGGCTACACCTTC.

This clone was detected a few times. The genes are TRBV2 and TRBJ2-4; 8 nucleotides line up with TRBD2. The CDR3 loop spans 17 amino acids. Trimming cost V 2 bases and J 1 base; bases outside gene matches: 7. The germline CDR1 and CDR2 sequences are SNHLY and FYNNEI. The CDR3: CASSENGRAPAKNIQYF. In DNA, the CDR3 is TGTGCCAGCAGTGAAAACGGGAGGGCCCCGGCCAAAAACATTCAGTACTTC.

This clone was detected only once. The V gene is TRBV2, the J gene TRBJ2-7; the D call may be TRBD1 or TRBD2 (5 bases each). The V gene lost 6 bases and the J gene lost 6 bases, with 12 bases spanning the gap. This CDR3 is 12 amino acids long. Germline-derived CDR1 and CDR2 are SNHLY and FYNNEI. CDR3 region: CASRGDGLEQYF. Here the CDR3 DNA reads TGTGCCAGCAGAGGGGACGGCCTCGAGCAGTACTTC.

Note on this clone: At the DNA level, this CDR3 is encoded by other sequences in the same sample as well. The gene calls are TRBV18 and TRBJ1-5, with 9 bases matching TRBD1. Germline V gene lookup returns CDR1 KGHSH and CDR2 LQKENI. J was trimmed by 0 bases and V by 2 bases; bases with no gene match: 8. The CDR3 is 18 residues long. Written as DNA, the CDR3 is TGTGCCAGCTCACCAATCCAGACAGGGGGTGATAGCAATCAGCCCCAGCATTTT. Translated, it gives CASSPIQTGGDSNQPQHF.

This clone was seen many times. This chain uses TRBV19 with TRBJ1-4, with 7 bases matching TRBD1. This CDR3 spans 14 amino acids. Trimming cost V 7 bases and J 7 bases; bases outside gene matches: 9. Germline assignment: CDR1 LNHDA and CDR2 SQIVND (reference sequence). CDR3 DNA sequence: TGTGCCAGTACCGACAGGGCAGGAGTTGAAAAACTGTTTTTT. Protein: CASTDRAGVEKLFF.

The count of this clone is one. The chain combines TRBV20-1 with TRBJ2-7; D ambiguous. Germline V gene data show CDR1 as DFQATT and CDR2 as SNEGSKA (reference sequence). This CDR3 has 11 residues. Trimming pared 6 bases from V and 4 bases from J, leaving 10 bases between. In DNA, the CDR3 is TGCAGTGCCGTAAGCCTGTACGAGCAGTACTTC. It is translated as CSAVSLYEQYF.

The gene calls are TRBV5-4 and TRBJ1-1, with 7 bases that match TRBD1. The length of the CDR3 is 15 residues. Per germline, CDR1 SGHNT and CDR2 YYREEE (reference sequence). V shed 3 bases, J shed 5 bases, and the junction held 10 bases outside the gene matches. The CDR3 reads CASSSPSTGRTEAFF. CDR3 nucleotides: TGTGCCAGCAGCTCACCATCGACAGGGAGGACTGAAGCTTTCTTT.

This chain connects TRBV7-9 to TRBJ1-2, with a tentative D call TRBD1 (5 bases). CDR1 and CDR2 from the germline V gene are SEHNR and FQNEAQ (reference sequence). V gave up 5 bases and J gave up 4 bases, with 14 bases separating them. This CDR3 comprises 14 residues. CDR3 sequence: CASSIDSYSYGYTF. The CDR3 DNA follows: TGTGCCAGCAGCATAGACAGTTACTCCTATGGCTACACCTTC.

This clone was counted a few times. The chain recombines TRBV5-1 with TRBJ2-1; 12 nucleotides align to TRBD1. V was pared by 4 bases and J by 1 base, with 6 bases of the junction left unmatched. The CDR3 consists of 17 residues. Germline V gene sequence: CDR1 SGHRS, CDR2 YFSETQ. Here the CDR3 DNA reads TGCGCCAGCAGCGAGGGGACAGGGGGCTTGTCCTACAATGAGCAGTTCTTC. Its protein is CASSEGTGGLSYNEQFF.

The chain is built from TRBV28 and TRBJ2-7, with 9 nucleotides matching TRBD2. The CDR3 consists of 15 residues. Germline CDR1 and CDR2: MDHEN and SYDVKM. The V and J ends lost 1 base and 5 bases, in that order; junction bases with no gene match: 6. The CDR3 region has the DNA TGTGCCAGCAGTTTATTTAGCGGGAGAATCGACGAGCAGTACTTC. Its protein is CASSLFSGRIDEQYF.

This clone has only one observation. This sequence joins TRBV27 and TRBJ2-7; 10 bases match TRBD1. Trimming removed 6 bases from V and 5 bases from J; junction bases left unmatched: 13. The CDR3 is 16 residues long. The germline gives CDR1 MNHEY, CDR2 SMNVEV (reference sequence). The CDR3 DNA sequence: TGTGCCAGCAGCCGAACTCCGGGACAGGGGTCGGACGAGCAGTACTTC. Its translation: CASSRTPGQGSDEQYF.

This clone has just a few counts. The CDR3 protein is CASSLAVTSSYEQYF. The CDR3 DNA reads TGTGCCAGCAGCTTAGCAGTGACTAGCAGCTACGAGCAGTACTTC. This chain connects TRBV11-2 to TRBJ2-7; 7 nucleotides align to TRBD2. The CDR3 consists of 15 residues. The trim removed 1 base at V and 3 bases at J, leaving 6 bases unmatched. The germline V gene encodes CDR1 SGHAT and CDR2 FQNNGV. Using reference TRBV11-2 and TRBJ2-7 for the parts outside the CDR3, the full variable domain is EAGVAQSPRYKIIEKRQSVAFWCNPISGHATLYWYQQILGQGPKLLIQFQNNGVVDDSQLPKDRFSAERLKGVDSTLKIQPAKLEDSAVYLCASSLAVTSSYEQYFGPGTRLTVT.

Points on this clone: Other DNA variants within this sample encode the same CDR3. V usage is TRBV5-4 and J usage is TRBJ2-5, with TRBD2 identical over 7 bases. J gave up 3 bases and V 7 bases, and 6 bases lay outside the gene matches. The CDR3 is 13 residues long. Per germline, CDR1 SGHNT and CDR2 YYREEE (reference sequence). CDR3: CASSFRGEETQYF. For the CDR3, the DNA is TGTGCCAGCTCCTTTCGGGGGGAAGAGACCCAGTACTTC.